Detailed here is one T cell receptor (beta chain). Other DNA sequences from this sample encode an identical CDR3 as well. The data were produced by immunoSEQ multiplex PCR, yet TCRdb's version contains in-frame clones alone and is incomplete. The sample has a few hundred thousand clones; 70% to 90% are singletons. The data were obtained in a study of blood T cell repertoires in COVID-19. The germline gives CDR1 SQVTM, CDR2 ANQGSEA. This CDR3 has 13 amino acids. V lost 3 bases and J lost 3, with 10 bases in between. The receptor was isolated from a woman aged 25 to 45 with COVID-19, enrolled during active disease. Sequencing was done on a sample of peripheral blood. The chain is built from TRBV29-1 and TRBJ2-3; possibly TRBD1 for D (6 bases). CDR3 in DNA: TGCAGCGTTGACAGGGGTGGGACAGATACGCAGTATTTT. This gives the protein CSVDRGGTDTQYF.